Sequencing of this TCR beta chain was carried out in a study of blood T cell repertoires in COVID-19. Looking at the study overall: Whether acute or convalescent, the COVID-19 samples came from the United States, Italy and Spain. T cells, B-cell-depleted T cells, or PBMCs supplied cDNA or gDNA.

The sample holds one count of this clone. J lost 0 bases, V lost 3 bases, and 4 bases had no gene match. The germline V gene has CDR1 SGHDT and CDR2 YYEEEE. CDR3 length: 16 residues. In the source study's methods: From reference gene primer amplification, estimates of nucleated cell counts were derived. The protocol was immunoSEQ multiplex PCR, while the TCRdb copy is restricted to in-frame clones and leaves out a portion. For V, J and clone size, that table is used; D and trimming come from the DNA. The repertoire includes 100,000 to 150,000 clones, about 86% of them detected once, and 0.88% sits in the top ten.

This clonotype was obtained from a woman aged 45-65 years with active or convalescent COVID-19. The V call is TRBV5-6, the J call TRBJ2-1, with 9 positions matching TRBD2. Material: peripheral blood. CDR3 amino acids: CASSSTLAGSYNEQFF. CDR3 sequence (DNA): TGTGCCAGCAGCTCGACACTAGCGGGCTCCTACAATGAGCAGTTCTTC.